This T cell receptor (beta chain) was sequenced during a study of blood T cells in healthy people across ages (dated by TCRdb to 2014 to 2015). Notes on the research overall: Template switching captured roughly one uniquely barcoded TCR beta cDNA molecule per two T cells in model experiments. Donors were grouped into four age groups: young (average 16 years), middle-aged (less than 40), aged (about 60) and long-lived (around 80). To track age-related changes in TCR beta repertoire diversity, the study relied on deep sequencing normalized with unique cDNA molecular identifiers. For two donors (one aged 18 to 30 and one aged 80 or older), the study analyzed two additional independent replicas of 1 million unique cDNA reads from the same blood draw.

To prepare the library, 5' RACE was applied. Sequencing relied on an Illumina HiSeq 2500. A second PCR of about 7 to 12 cycles was performed with a sample-barcoded 5' primer and a J-beta primer mix. A unique molecular identifier was introduced onto each TCR beta cDNA molecule by a template-switch 5' adaptor carrying 12 random nucleotides. At least 2.5 million CDR3-containing paired-end reads were obtained from each sample. First-strand cDNA was synthesized from all RNA with the Mint cDNA synthesis kit, primed by a TRBC-specific oligonucleotide. After uracil-DNA glycosylase treatment, a first 18-cycle PCR used universal primers M1SS and BC2_uni_R on all cDNA. The paper's data handling went like this. Normalization of each sample was performed by random selection of 1 million high-quality reads, each carrying a distinct molecular identifier. Reads with shared molecular identifiers were discarded instead of being binned into consensus sequences. MiTCR, run with a Q25 quality threshold and the strictest error-elimination algorithm, handled CDR3 identification, clonotype clustering and error correction. Lower-bound total TCR beta diversity was estimated with a nonparametric unseen species model using Euler transformation. TCRdb reprocessing: public reads trimmed at Q25 with fastp, clones called with MiXCR, in-frame beta chains kept. Rows are combined by CDR3 protein, so each entry shows the most common genes and DNA. The V and J calls and clone size come from TCRdb's table, not from the authors' own analysis. The sample yields about 840,000 distinct CDR3 sequences; approximately 32% were counted once. Of the sample, approximately 10% is held by the ten largest clones.

CDR1 SNHLY and CDR2 FYNNEI were looked up in the germline V gene. The CDR3 starts with the cysteine, ends with the phenylalanine, and has 13 residues. Only the CDR3 part of the read is kept: 39 bases, read in frame from the first base. At the junction V is shortened by 7 bases and J by 5 bases; bases outside the gene matches: 6. The research as a whole found: There was a strong correlation between observed TCR beta diversity and the percentage of naive T cells measured by flow cytometry. Since profiling was done on bulk unsorted PBMCs, naive and antigen-experienced compartments could not be conclusively compared. The CMV infection status of donors was not known, potentially confounding age-related changes in expanded clonotypes. Estimates of total diversity from one million sequenced T cells were regarded as lower bounds and underestimates. Compared with the aged group, the long-lived group had more naive CD4+ T cells, fewer expanded clones and increased TCR diversity, suggesting age selection. Observed TCR beta diversity per million T cells fell roughly linearly with age, and a significant reduction was already apparent by age roughly 40.

Donors were a few dozen systemically healthy Caucasian individuals from Russia aged roughly 6 to 90 years. Each donor gave about 9.8 milliliters of peripheral blood, drawn into EDTA-treated Vacutainer tubes. Ficoll-Paque density-gradient centrifugation was used to isolate PBMCs, with at least 6 million per sample. Total RNA, at least 5.5 micrograms per sample, was extracted from PBMCs with Trizol reagent. For every donor, flow cytometry on a PBMC aliquot measured the percentage of naive CD45RAhigh/CD27high T cells. This clonotype has more than one count but fewer than ten. What this receptor recognizes is not known. There are no base qualities to consult, and no much larger clone falls within one base. These data were also reused for a study on T cells of mothers and their children. That second report states: Donors were nine systemically healthy Caucasian individuals: three mothers and their six children. cDNA synthesis consumed the entire amount of extracted RNA, loaded at approximately 1.4 ug RNA in each 15 ul reaction. Sample barcodes and 2-4 random nucleotides were added via the M1S primer in the second PCR. More than 8 million TCR beta CDR3 reads were obtained from each mother, and roughly 3 million reads were obtained from each child. Thymic selection similarly shapes TCR recombination output in related and unrelated pairs, with minor effect from inherited differences. Normalized repertoire overlap in related mother-child pairs was always slightly higher than in unrelated mother-child pairs, but the difference was never significant. No persistent microchimeric T cell clones were found, with a detection sensitivity of approximately 100 clones per million clonotypes. To look for features that set related mother-child pairs apart from unrelated individuals, the researchers ran deep NGS to compare the TCR beta repertoires of mothers and children. On average, the children were 11 +/- 4 years old, while the mothers were around 42 +/- 4 years old. After adapter ligation with NEBNext reagents, the libraries were sequenced on Illumina HiSeq 2000 with 100+100 nt paired-end reads. To avoid cross-contamination, the mother libraries and the child libraries were prepared a month apart and sequenced in separate runs. For each donor, somewhere between 500,000 and 2,000,000 distinct TCR beta clonotypes were identified. Naive TCR beta clonotypes were estimated from low-frequency clonotypes matched to each donor's FACS-determined naive share, without sorting.

The source material was blood. The origin of this receptor is a woman in her forties in good health. Recombination connected TRBV2 to TRBJ2-5; 8 junctional bases match TRBD2. The DNA sequence is as follows: TGTGCCAGCATCTCCGGGGGGGCGGAGACCCAGTACTTC. It specifies CASISGGAETQYF.